This T cell receptor (beta chain) appears in the sequencing data of a study of response to subunit inactivated influenza vaccine. Each CDR3 protein is one row after TCRdb ran MiXCR on the RT-PCR reads. The data contain about 190,000 distinct CDR3 sequences, around 15% of them singletons. Germline V gene data show CDR1 as SGDLS and CDR2 as YYNGEE. Trimming removed 4 bases from V and 2 bases from J; junction bases left unmatched: 18. The CDR3 spans 19 residues. Whole-study findings and limits: Every seasonal influenza vaccination brings in few new T cells, the authors suggested.

This clonotype was detected many times. The antigen is not known. The source of this sequence is a man over 45 who received an inactivated influenza vaccine. The chain uses TRBV9 and TRBJ2-1; the match to TRBD2 covers 7 bases. This specimen was CD8+ T cells sorted from PBMCs, taken roughly 5 days after vaccination. CDR3 DNA: TGTGCCAGCAGCCCACCGACCAATAGCGGGCCGAATCCCTACAATGAGCAGTTCTTC. It yields the protein CASSPPTNSGPNPYNEQFF.